Below, 18 T cell receptor beta chains from the same sample are listed, as sequenced in a study of blood T cell repertoires in COVID-19. Clones were sequenced by immunoSEQ multiplex PCR, and TCRdb holds only the in-frame ones, with some missing. Here the sample spans tens of thousands of clones, 70% to 90% being singletons. The specimen sequenced was peripheral blood. These receptors all stem from a human donor in a cohort sampled during active COVID-19.

The V gene is TRBV27, the J gene TRBJ2-1; TRBD1 might be the D (6 bases). Germline lookup yields CDR1 MNHEY and CDR2 SMNVEV (reference sequence). The CDR3 totals 13 residues. Trimming removed 6 bases at V and 9 bases at J, with 15 bases between. The CDR3 sequence: CASSQLQGGEQFF. CDR3 DNA: TGTGCCAGCAGCCAATTACAGGGTGGTGAGCAGTTCTTC.

This clone was found a few times. The chain uses TRBV18 and TRBJ2-1; a possible D gene is TRBD1 (5 bases). V lost 0 bases, J lost 9 bases, and 15 bases lay in between. This CDR3 is built from 15 residues. The germline V gene has CDR1 KGHSH and CDR2 LQKENI. CDR3 sequence: CASSPPATATGEQFF. Written as DNA, the CDR3 is TGTGCCAGCTCACCACCCGCGACGGCTACAGGTGAGCAGTTCTTC.

The V call is TRBV5-1, the J call TRBJ2-5; 8 bases fit TRBD2. Per the germline V gene, CDR1 is SGHRS and CDR2 is YFSETQ. Trimming removed 4 bases from V and 5 bases from J; junction bases left unmatched: 7. The CDR3 runs 14 residues. For the CDR3, the DNA is TGCGCCAGCAGCGAGACTAGCGACTGGGAGACCCAGTACTTC. It specifies CASSETSDWETQYF.

The chain employs TRBV11-2 and TRBJ2-3, with 8 bases identical to TRBD1. Germline trimming cut 5 bases from V and 4 bases from J; bases unmatched to any gene: 8. CDR1 and CDR2 from the germline V gene are SGHAT and FQNNGV. The CDR3 runs to 15 residues. CDR3 nucleotides: TGTGCCAGCAGCACAAGGACAGGGCTAGCAGATACGCAGTATTTT. It yields the protein CASSTRTGLADTQYF.

This clone was recorded only once. This chain's CDR3 is CASSGTEKNTGELFF. The CDR3 DNA reads as TGTGCCAGCAGCGGAACAGAAAAGAACACCGGGGAGCTGTTTTTT. V usage is TRBV6-6 and J usage is TRBJ2-2, with D uncertain. V shed 6 bases and J shed 1 base, with 12 bases lying between them. Germline CDR1 is MNHNY and CDR2 is SVGAGI (reference sequence). The CDR3 loop spans 15 amino acids.

The CDR3 DNA reads as TGTGCCAGCACCACGACAGGGGGGGACTATGGCTACACCTTC. Translation: CASTTTGGDYGYTF. The chain recombines TRBV7-9 with TRBJ1-2, with 9 bases identical to TRBD1. This CDR3 has 14 residues. V lost 7 bases to trimming and J lost 3 bases; unmatched junction nucleotides: 6. Germline CDR1 and CDR2: SEHNR and FQNEAQ (reference sequence). The whole variable domain, filled in from reference TRBV7-9 and TRBJ1-2, reads DTGVSQNPRHKITKRGQNVTFRCDPISEHNRLYWYRQTLGQGPEFLTYFQNEAQLEKSRLLSDRFSAERPKGSFSTLEIQRTEQGDSAMYLCASTTTGGDYGYTFGSGTRLTVV.

This clone is a singleton in its sample. This sequence joins TRBV15 and TRBJ1-1, with unresolved D. Germline CDR1 is LNHNV and CDR2 is YYDKDF (reference sequence). V lost 3 bases to trimming and J lost 4 bases, with 6 bases between them. The CDR3 is 12 amino acids. Written as DNA, the CDR3 is TGTGCCACCAGCAGCGAGGCCACTGAAGCTTTCTTT. As protein: CATSSEATEAFF.

Only a few counts were recorded for this clone. The chain is built from TRBV30 and TRBJ1-2, with D perhaps TRBD1 (5 bases). This CDR3 contains 16 residues. The V gene lost 2 bases and the J gene lost 0 bases, with 16 bases spanning the gap. Germline-derived CDR1 and CDR2 are GTSNPN and SVGIG (reference sequence). The CDR3 DNA is TGTGCCTGGAGTACGGGCAGGGTGCTAGCTAACTATGGCTACACCTTC. This codes for CAWSTGRVLANYGYTF.

The V and J genes are TRBV11-2 and TRBJ2-7, with TRBD1 identical over 8 bases. Germline V gives CDR1 SGHAT, CDR2 FQNNGV. V dropped 3 bases and J dropped 2; count of bases not matched to a gene: 6. CDR3 size: 15 residues. Written as DNA, the CDR3 is TGTGCCAGCAGCTTGAGACAGGGGCTCACCTACGAGCAGTACTTC. It specifies CASSLRQGLTYEQYF.

The chain employs TRBV7-3 and TRBJ1-2; D unclear. This CDR3 comprises 19 residues. V was trimmed by 4 bases and J by 0 bases, leaving 24 bases between them. Germline V gives CDR1 SGHTA, CDR2 FQGTGA. CDR3 DNA: TGTGCCAGCAGCTCTCCCCGGTGTAACGGCCCCACTACTAACTATGGCTACACCTTC. This encodes CASSSPRCNGPTTNYGYTF.

V usage is TRBV19 and J usage is TRBJ1-2; D not resolved. The CDR3 contains 13 residues. Germline V lookup: CDR1 LNHDA, CDR2 SQIVND (reference sequence). V dropped 4 bases and J dropped 1 base, with 7 bases sitting between them. The CDR3 DNA reads as TGTGCCAGTAGTAGGGCAGATAACTATGGCTACACCTTC. Translating it yields CASSRADNYGYTF. Using reference TRBV19 and TRBJ1-2 for the parts outside the CDR3, the full variable domain is DGGITQSPKYLFRKEGQNVTLSCEQNLNHDAMYWYRQDPGQGLRLIYYSQIVNDFQKGDIAEGYSVSREKKESFPLTVTSAQKNPTAFYLCASSRADNYGYTFGSGTRLTVV.

The chain couples TRBV9 to TRBJ2-7, with D hard to call. The CDR3 has 16 amino acids. From germline, CDR1 is SGDLS and CDR2 YYNGEE. V dropped 0 bases and J dropped 2 bases, with 15 bases sitting between them. In DNA form, the CDR3 reads TGTGCCAGCAGCGTAGGACCTTTGAACAGAGCCTACGAGCAGTACTTC. This encodes CASSVGPLNRAYEQYF.

This rearrangement joins TRBV7-2 to TRBJ1-1; 7 bases align to TRBD1. The germline V gene encodes CDR1 SGHTA and CDR2 FQGNSA. The CDR3 is 14 residues long. The trim removed 1 base at V and 4 bases at J, leaving 3 bases unmatched. CDR3 DNA sequence: TGTGCCAGCAGCTTAGGGTACAGGGGCACTGAAGCTTTCTTT. Protein product: CASSLGYRGTEAFF.

The rearrangement uses TRBV5-6 and TRBJ2-3, with 8 bases identical to TRBD1. CDR3 length: 14 amino acids. Germline-derived CDR1 and CDR2 are SGHDT and YYEEEE. Unmatched junction bases numbered 10, after V lost 7 bases and J lost 6 bases. CDR3 coding DNA: TGTGCCAGCGCCAACAGGGGGTTGACGGATACGCAGTATTTT. Translating gives CASANRGLTDTQYF.

The chain employs TRBV27 and TRBJ2-7; TRBD1 agrees at 12 bases. CDR1 and CDR2 (germline): MNHEY, SMNVEV (reference sequence). The CDR3 sequence is 17 residues long. V lost 5 bases and J lost 5; bases outside the gene matches: 13. CDR3: CASSVGPGQGAKNEQYF. CDR3 DNA: TGTGCCAGCAGTGTGGGGCCGGGACAGGGGGCGAAGAACGAGCAGTACTTC.

This clone was picked up a small number of times. This rearrangement joins TRBV7-6 to TRBJ2-3; 10 bases align to TRBD2. CDR1 and CDR2 (germline): SGHVS, FNYEAQ. The CDR3 is 15 residues long. V shed 5 bases and J 6 bases; nucleotides not matched to a gene: 8. The CDR3 DNA sequence: TGTGCCAGCAGCCTAGGGTCTAGCGGGGGCGATACGCAGTATTTT. Residues: CASSLGSSGGDTQYF.

This clone came up once. The V and J genes are TRBV5-4 and TRBJ1-2; TRBD1 matches 7 bases. Unmatched junction bases numbered 8, after V lost 2 bases and J lost 4 bases. The V gene's germline CDR1 is SGHNT and CDR2 YYREEE (reference sequence). The CDR3 sequence is 15 residues long. CDR3 residues: CASSFFDRDGYGYTF. The CDR3 DNA is TGTGCCAGCAGCTTCTTCGACAGGGATGGCTATGGCTACACCTTC.

J is TRBJ2-3 and V is TRBV19; a possible D gene is TRBD2 (6 bases). The CDR3 is made up of 16 amino acids. The V gene's germline CDR1 is LNHDA and CDR2 SQIVND (reference sequence). V dropped 4 bases and J dropped 0 bases, with 14 bases sitting between them. CDR3 residues: CASSRRRGESTDTQYF. For the CDR3, the DNA is TGTGCCAGTAGTAGGAGGCGGGGCGAAAGCACAGATACGCAGTATTTT.